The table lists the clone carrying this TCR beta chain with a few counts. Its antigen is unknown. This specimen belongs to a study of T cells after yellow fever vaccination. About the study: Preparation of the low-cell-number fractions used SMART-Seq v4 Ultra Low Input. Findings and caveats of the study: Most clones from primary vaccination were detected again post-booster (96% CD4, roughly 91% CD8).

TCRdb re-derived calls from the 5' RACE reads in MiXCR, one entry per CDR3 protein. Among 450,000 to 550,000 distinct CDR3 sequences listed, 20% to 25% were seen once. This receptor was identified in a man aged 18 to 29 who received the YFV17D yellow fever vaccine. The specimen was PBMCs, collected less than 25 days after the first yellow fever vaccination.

The CDR3, as DNA: TGTGCCAGCAGTCCCCGGGCTGACGCTGAAGCTTTCTTT. Translated: CASSPRADAEAFF. The chain has TRBV12-3 or TRBV12-4 and TRBJ1-1; the D is unclear. CDR3 size: 13 residues. Trimming left V 5 bases short and J 6 bases short, with 13 bases between.